This T cell receptor beta chain came from a study of shared clonotypes between healthy human individuals. Study-level information: Per donor, three plates held CD4 naive cells, three held CD4 memory, two held CD8 naive and one held CD8 memory.

Naive CD8 cells comprised CD45RO-negative, CCR7-positively selected cells, excluding terminally differentiated effector memory CD45RA+ cells. Only in-frame clones appear in the TCRdb table, and some are missing; sequencing was by immunoSEQ multiplex PCR. The repertoire holds about 580,000 clones, 95% to 98% seen once, with approximately 0.3% in the top ten. There are 20 residues in the CDR3. V shed 0 bases, J shed 0 bases, and the junction held 9 bases outside the gene matches. The germline V gene has CDR1 MGHRA and CDR2 YSYEKL. What was sequenced was naive CD8+ T cells sorted from blood. This TCR was recovered from a man between 25 and 39 years old in good health. The rearrangement joins TRBV4-1 to TRBJ2-1; 12 nucleotides agree with TRBD2. CDR3 loop: CASSQDHLAGGVHSYNEQFF. CDR3 bases: TGCGCCAGCAGCCAAGATCACCTAGCGGGAGGGGTGCACTCCTACAATGAGCAGTTCTTC.